The sequence of this TCR beta chain was determined in a study of metastatic and nonmetastatic thyroid tumors. About this clone: The junction differs from germline at one of its ends, possibly a read error.

TCRdb reassembled clones from the PCR reads with MiXCR. The repertoire holds about 18,000 clones, with about 34% as singletons. No patient received treatment before thyroid surgery. Germline V lookup: CDR1 SGDLS, CDR2 YYNGEE. The CDR3 is 13 amino acids. Sequencing input: tumor tissue. The V gene is TRBV9, the J gene TRBJ1-2; D is ambiguous. This TCR was sampled from a male donor with papillary thyroid cancer or a benign thyroid nodule (not recorded which). Some clones in this sample may be carry-over from other donors' samples. This chain's CDR3 is CSSSVVGNNGYTF. In DNA form, the CDR3 reads TGTTCCAGCAGCGTAGTCGGGAATAATGGCTACACCTTC. The variable domain in full, completed from reference TRBV9 and TRBJ1-2, reads DSGVTQTPKHLITATGQRVTLRCSPRSGDLSVYWYQQSLDQGLQFLIQYYNGEERAKGNILERFSAQQFPDLHSELNLSSLELGDSALYFCSSSVVGNNGYTFGSGTRLTVV.